The clone carrying this T cell receptor beta chain was found once. This entry comes from a study of blood T cell repertoires in COVID-19. In the original workflow: How many nucleated cells were present was estimated from reference gene primer amplification. The assay was immunoSEQ multiplex PCR, and TCRdb's table has in-frame clones only and misses some. V and J calls and clone size follow that table, whereas D and trimming were derived from the DNA. The data contain 120,000 to 150,000 clones, roughly 79% of them singletons. The V and J ends lost 5 bases and 0 bases respectively, with 8 bases between them. Germline V gives CDR1 SNHLY, CDR2 FYNNEI. The CDR3 spans 15 residues.

The chain recombines TRBV2 with TRBJ1-6, with D possibly matching TRBD1 (5 bases). This clonotype was obtained from a human donor with acute or convalescent COVID-19. The donor label of this sample is uncertain. The sample was peripheral blood. CDR3 nucleotide sequence: TGTGCCAGCAGTCTCGACAGCTCCTATAATTCACCCCTCCACTTT. It specifies CASSLDSSYNSPLHF.